This T cell receptor (beta chain) was profiled in a study of STAT5B mutations in CD4+ large granular lymphocyte leukemia. In the study overall: Among healthy controls, a particular HLA allele went with more CDR3 'QG' motifs.

Details on this clone: What it binds is unknown.

Notes on the study in general: Patient CD4-sorted repertoires looked more clonal than healthy CD4+ repertoires, even without putative leukemic clones. Top patient clones used TRBV06 genes more often: 8/27 versus 2/35 in controls.

Generated by immunoSEQ multiplex PCR, the TCRdb table keeps only in-frame clones and is missing some. The sample has about 40,000 clones, around 81% seen once. The V end lost 7 bases, the J end lost 8 bases, and 19 bases lay between the germline ends. This CDR3 contains 14 residues. CDR1 is MNHEY and CDR2 is SMNVEV in the germline V gene (reference sequence). The sequence was obtained from a human donor in good health. The sequenced material came from CD4+ T cells from blood buffy coats. This chain uses TRBV27 with TRBJ2-3; perhaps D is TRBD1 or TRBD2 (5 bases each). In nucleotides, the CDR3 is TGTGCCAGCACCCCTTCGAGGGGAGAAGCTACGCAGTATTTT. Its protein is CASTPSRGEATQYF.